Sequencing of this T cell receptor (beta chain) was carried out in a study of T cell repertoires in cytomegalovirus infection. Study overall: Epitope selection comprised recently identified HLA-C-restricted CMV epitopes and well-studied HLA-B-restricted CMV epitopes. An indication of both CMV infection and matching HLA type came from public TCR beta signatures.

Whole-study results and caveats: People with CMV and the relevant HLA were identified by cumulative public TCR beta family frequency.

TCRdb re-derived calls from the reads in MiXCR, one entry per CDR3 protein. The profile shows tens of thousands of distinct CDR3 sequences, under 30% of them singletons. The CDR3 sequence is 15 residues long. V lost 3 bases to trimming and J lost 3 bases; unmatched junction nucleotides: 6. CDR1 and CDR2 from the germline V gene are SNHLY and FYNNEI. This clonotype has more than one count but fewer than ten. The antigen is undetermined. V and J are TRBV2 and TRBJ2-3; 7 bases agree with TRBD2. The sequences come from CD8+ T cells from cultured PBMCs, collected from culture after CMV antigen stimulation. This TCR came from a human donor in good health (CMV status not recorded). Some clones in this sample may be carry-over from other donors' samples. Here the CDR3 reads CASSDYGGKTDTQYF. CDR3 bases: TGTGCCAGCAGTGATTACGGGGGGAAAACAGATACGCAGTATTTT. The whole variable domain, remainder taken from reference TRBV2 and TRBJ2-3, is EPEVTQTPSHQVTQMGQEVILRCVPISNHLYFYWYRQILGQKVEFLVSFYNNEISEKSEIFDDQFSVERPDGSNFTLKIRSTKLEDSAMYFCASSDYGGKTDTQYFGPGTRLTVL.